A selection of T cell receptor beta chains follows, all from one sample in a study of post-analysis software for immune sequencing data. From the PCR reads, TCRdb called clonotypes with MiXCR, one entry per CDR3 protein. The sample lists hundreds of thousands of distinct CDR3 sequences; 25% to 30% were seen once. Sequenced input: blood. The receptors shown here come from a girl between 10 and 17 years old with multiple sclerosis. The CDR3 runs from the conserved cysteine through the conserved F or W. Fields, in order: V gene, D gene, J gene, CDR3 protein. The D gene is left open where the match is weak.

V gene: TRBV7-2
D gene: .
J gene: TRBJ2-1
CDR3 protein: CASSPSPPSPQFF

V gene: TRBV9
D gene: .
J gene: TRBJ1-1
CDR3 protein: CASSALGGRAEAFF

V gene: TRBV10-3
D gene: TRBD2
J gene: TRBJ2-7
CDR3 protein: CAIRKTSGLTYEQYF

V gene: TRBV6-2/TRBV6-3
D gene: .
J gene: TRBJ1-5
CDR3 protein: CASSPGRFTAQHF

V gene: TRBV20-1
D gene: TRBD1
J gene: TRBJ2-5
CDR3 protein: CSAMDRGPSDIIRGETQYF

V gene: TRBV4-1
D gene: .
J gene: TRBJ1-5
CDR3 protein: CASSQTPLRRGPVEVNQPQHF

V gene: TRBV28
D gene: .
J gene: TRBJ1-5
CDR3 protein: CASSPIHRDANQPQHF

V gene: TRBV20-1
D gene: TRBD1
J gene: TRBJ2-3
CDR3 protein: CSAPPGTGHTDTQYF

V gene: TRBV29-1
D gene: .
J gene: TRBJ1-2
CDR3 protein: CSVEPPGYTF

V gene: TRBV3-1
D gene: .
J gene: TRBJ2-7
CDR3 protein: CASSPDSVYEQYF

V gene: TRBV20-1
D gene: .
J gene: TRBJ2-1
CDR3 protein: CSAQLVVEQFF

V gene: TRBV12-3/TRBV12-4
D gene: .
J gene: TRBJ1-2
CDR3 protein: CASSRGYSERGYTF

V gene: TRBV11-2
D gene: TRBD1
J gene: TRBJ2-4
CDR3 protein: CASSPRSQGAAKNIQYF

V gene: TRBV27
D gene: TRBD1
J gene: TRBJ2-4
CDR3 protein: CASSLSGTGVNIQYF

V gene: TRBV5-1
D gene: TRBD2
J gene: TRBJ2-3
CDR3 protein: CASSPGLVADTQYF

V gene: TRBV6-2/TRBV6-3
D gene: TRBD1
J gene: TRBJ2-7
CDR3 protein: CASSYSGQARYEQYF

V gene: TRBV28
D gene: .
J gene: TRBJ2-5
CDR3 protein: CASSFSQIQETQYF

V gene: TRBV20-1
D gene: .
J gene: TRBJ1-5
CDR3 protein: CSARDPNRYSNQPQHF

V gene: TRBV5-5
D gene: .
J gene: TRBJ2-7
CDR3 protein: CASSQPQGWSYEQYF

V gene: TRBV7-2
D gene: TRBD1
J gene: TRBJ2-4
CDR3 protein: CASSLATPRDRLAKNIQYF

V gene: TRBV10-3
D gene: TRBD2
J gene: TRBJ2-3
CDR3 protein: CAISSTVGTRGTDTQYF

V gene: TRBV3-1
D gene: .
J gene: TRBJ2-2
CDR3 protein: CASSQRGNTGELFF

V gene: TRBV2
D gene: TRBD2
J gene: TRBJ2-7
CDR3 protein: CASRSRDYRYEQYF

V gene: TRBV28
D gene: .
J gene: TRBJ1-2
CDR3 protein: CASRIGYGYTF

V gene: TRBV20-1
D gene: TRBD1
J gene: TRBJ2-7
CDR3 protein: CSASGTGDNAYEQYF

V gene: TRBV28
D gene: .
J gene: TRBJ2-7
CDR3 protein: CASSGGQMRGISYEQYF

V gene: TRBV29-1
D gene: .
J gene: .
CDR3 protein: CSVSSGLCEQYF

V gene: TRBV20-1
D gene: TRBD2
J gene: TRBJ2-1
CDR3 protein: CSARGLAGGEQFF

V gene: TRBV20-1
D gene: TRBD1
J gene: TRBJ1-5
CDR3 protein: CSVMDRVSNQPQHF

V gene: TRBV11-2
D gene: TRBD2
J gene: TRBJ2-4
CDR3 protein: CASSLGPSGGVVKNIQYF

V gene: TRBV20-1
D gene: .
J gene: TRBJ2-3
CDR3 protein: CSAPFFDTQYF

V gene: TRBV28
D gene: TRBD1
J gene: TRBJ2-7
CDR3 protein: CASSQDRLYEQYF

V gene: TRBV7-6
D gene: .
J gene: TRBJ2-1
CDR3 protein: CASSLEGAAPNEQFF

V gene: TRBV20-1
D gene: .
J gene: TRBJ2-5
CDR3 protein: CSAILQGGGTQYF

V gene: TRBV4-3
D gene: .
J gene: TRBJ1-1
CDR3 protein: CASSQGGGNLMTEAFF

V gene: TRBV18
D gene: TRBD2
J gene: TRBJ2-7
CDR3 protein: CASSPTSGSPYEQYF

V gene: TRBV20-1
D gene: .
J gene: TRBJ2-5
CDR3 protein: CSTRGTPQETQYF

V gene: TRBV5-1
D gene: TRBD2
J gene: TRBJ2-2
CDR3 protein: CASSYYGTSGANTGELFF

V gene: TRBV20-1
D gene: TRBD2
J gene: TRBJ2-1
CDR3 protein: CSARGRTSGRVEQFF

V gene: TRBV28
D gene: .
J gene: TRBJ2-7
CDR3 protein: CASSLPRNEQYF

V gene: TRBV7-9
D gene: TRBD2
J gene: TRBJ2-1
CDR3 protein: CASSLSGRLSYNEQFF

V gene: TRBV29-1
D gene: TRBD1
J gene: TRBJ2-7
CDR3 protein: CSGRQGYEQYF

V gene: TRBV12-5
D gene: .
J gene: TRBJ2-7
CDR3 protein: CASGLGDYEQYF

V gene: TRBV21-1
D gene: .
J gene: TRBJ2-3
CDR3 protein: CASSIKLAGGPLGADTQYF

V gene: TRBV20-1
D gene: .
J gene: TRBJ2-3
CDR3 protein: CSSTNREESTDTQYF

V gene: TRBV6-6
D gene: .
J gene: TRBJ1-1
CDR3 protein: CASSLGPETGRGTEAFF

V gene: TRBV28
D gene: .
J gene: TRBJ2-5
CDR3 protein: CASSPGNQGRETQYF

V gene: TRBV6-5
D gene: .
J gene: TRBJ1-5
CDR3 protein: CASRLRPQTQPQHF

V gene: TRBV7-9
D gene: .
J gene: TRBJ2-3
CDR3 protein: CASSLEAGRFTDTQYF

V gene: TRBV3-1
D gene: .
J gene: TRBJ1-1
CDR3 protein: CASSQDRAGVPEAFF

V gene: TRBV9
D gene: .
J gene: TRBJ2-5
CDR3 protein: CASSVSGGARETQYF

V gene: TRBV19
D gene: .
J gene: TRBJ2-5
CDR3 protein: CASSPQTNQETQYF

V gene: TRBV9
D gene: .
J gene: TRBJ1-2
CDR3 protein: CASSVGGDRQSRNYGYTF

V gene: TRBV20-1
D gene: .
J gene: TRBJ1-2
CDR3 protein: CSASSATYGYTF

V gene: TRBV12-3/TRBV12-4
D gene: .
J gene: TRBJ1-2
CDR3 protein: CASRRPAGALDNYGYTF

V gene: TRBV7-2
D gene: .
J gene: TRBJ2-7
CDR3 protein: CASSQISGTRRGEQYF

V gene: TRBV20-1
D gene: TRBD2
J gene: TRBJ2-7
CDR3 protein: CSASGLAGYEQYF